A selection of T cell receptor beta chains follows, all from one sample in a study of hypomethylating agent response in myelodysplastic syndrome. Assay used: immunoSEQ multiplex PCR; TCRdb lists only in-frame clones, some missing. The sample lists several thousand clones, roughly 90% occurring once. The starting material was bone marrow, obtained before or after starting hypomethylating agent treatment for myelodysplastic syndrome (not recorded which). These receptors were taken from a human donor with myelodysplastic syndrome. Each CDR3 is given with its conserved first and last residue. D genes are given only for firm matches. Clone size is stated in some rows and not others, as once, few, many or a class when expanded.

CDR3 length,D gene,V gene,clone size,J gene,CDR3 protein,CDR3 DNA
14,.,TRBV7-2,.,TRBJ2-7,CASSPGPAGYEQYF,TGTGCCAGCAGCCCAGGCCCCGCGGGCTACGAGCAGTACTTC
12,.,TRBV6-6,once,TRBJ1-2,CASSGTSLGYTF,TGTGCCAGCAGTGGGACATCCCTGGGCTACACCTTC
13,.,TRBV4-3,.,TRBJ1-4,CASSQDFGEKLFF,TGCGCCAGCAGCCAAGATTTCGGTGAAAAACTGTTTTTT
13,TRBD1,TRBV25-1,few,TRBJ1-5,CASSRGGNQPQHF,TGTGCCAGCAGCAGGGGGGGCAATCAGCCCCAGCATTTT
16,TRBD2,TRBV18,.,TRBJ2-3,CASSPLSGGGTDTQYF,TGTGCCAGCTCACCACTCAGCGGGGGGGGCACAGATACGCAGTATTTT
15,.,TRBV11-2,.,TRBJ1-2,CASSWGSGSNYGYTF,TGTGCCAGCAGCTGGGGGTCGGGGTCTAACTATGGCTACACCTTC
19,TRBD1,TRBV7-2,.,TRBJ1-2,CASSLRAPGGTTLSRGYTF,TGTGCCAGCAGCTTGAGAGCCCCAGGGGGCACAACCCTTTCTCGGGGCTACACCTTC
17,.,TRBV5-5,.,TRBJ2-5,CASSLIRRLGNQETQYF,TGTGCCAGCAGCTTGATCCGCCGGCTCGGAAACCAAGAGACCCAGTACTTC
16,TRBD1,TRBV28,.,TRBJ1-5,CASSQVPTGRNQPQHF,TGTGCCAGCAGCCAGGTGCCGACAGGGCGGAATCAGCCCCAGCATTTT
16,TRBD2,TRBV2,.,TRBJ2-3,CASSENRGGSTDTQYF,TGTGCCAGCAGTGAAAATCGGGGGGGCAGTACAGATACGCAGTATTTT
15,.,TRBV7-8,.,TRBJ2-5,CASSLGAPNGETQYF,TGTGCCAGCAGCTTGGGGGCCCCGAACGGGGAGACCCAGTACTTC
23,.,TRBV10-3,.,TRBJ1-1,CAISESRSPKGTGKDGLNTEAFF,TGTGCCATCAGTGAGTCGCGGTCGCCTAAGGGGACGGGGAAAGATGGGCTGAACACTGAAGCTTTCTTT
11,.,TRBV7-6,.,TRBJ2-6,CASSSTNVLTF,TGTGCCAGCAGCTCAACCAACGTCCTGACTTTC
16,TRBD2,TRBV7-2,.,TRBJ2-2,CASIPPGGPGTGELFF,TGTGCCAGCATCCCGCCGGGGGGGCCGGGCACCGGGGAGCTGTTTTTT
14,.,TRBV18,.,TRBJ2-6,CASSPRTGANVLTF,TGTGCCAGCTCACCACGGACCGGGGCCAACGTCCTGACTTTC
16,TRBD1,TRBV7-2,.,TRBJ2-7,CASSLALGQGRYEQYF,TGTGCCAGCAGCTTAGCGCTGGGACAGGGACGATACGAGCAGTACTTC
14,TRBD1,TRBV6-1,.,TRBJ2-3,CASSWGQSTDTQYF,TGTGCCAGCAGTTGGGGACAGAGCACAGATACGCAGTATTTT
13,.,TRBV30,few,TRBJ1-1,CAWSPGTPQRTFF,TGTGCCTGGAGTCCCGGGACACCCCAACGAACTTTCTTT
17,TRBD2,TRBV5-1,few,TRBJ2-1,CASSLAASGGALDEQFF,TGCGCCAGCAGCTTGGCAGCTAGCGGGGGGGCCCTGGATGAGCAGTTCTTC
14,.,TRBV9,.,TRBJ2-3,CASRRGDSTDTQYF,TGTGCCAGCAGGAGGGGAGATAGCACAGATACGCAGTATTTT
16,.,TRBV5-1,.,TRBJ2-7,CASSAPQGIVSYEQYF,TGCGCCAGCAGCGCCCCTCAGGGAATCGTCTCCTACGAGCAGTACTTC
15,.,TRBV6-1,.,TRBJ1-5,CASRVDSYSNQPQHF,TGTGCCAGCAGGGTGGACAGCTATAGCAATCAGCCCCAGCATTTT
17,.,TRBV5-1,.,TRBJ2-7,CASSLVLRGDPTYEQYF,TGCGCCAGCAGCTTGGTTCTTAGGGGGGACCCTACCTACGAGCAGTACTTC
12,TRBD1,TRBV6-1,.,TRBJ2-5,CATQTGSETQYF,TGTGCCACCCAGACAGGGTCCGAGACCCAGTACTTC
14,.,TRBV6-6,.,TRBJ1-5,CATLIQGSGQPQHF,TGTGCCACCCTAATTCAGGGCTCAGGGCAGCCCCAGCATTTT
14,.,TRBV9,.,TRBJ1-1,CASSVGGVGTEAFF,TGTGCCAGCAGCGTAGGAGGGGTTGGGACTGAAGCTTTCTTT
15,.,TRBV4-2,few,TRBJ1-6,CASSQDRRTNSPLHF,TGTGCCAGCAGCCAAGATAGACGGACTAATTCACCCCTCCACTTT
15,.,TRBV7-2,.,TRBJ1-1,CASSPTLTGNTEAFF,TGTGCCAGCAGCCCAACGCTGACAGGGAACACTGAAGCTTTCTTT